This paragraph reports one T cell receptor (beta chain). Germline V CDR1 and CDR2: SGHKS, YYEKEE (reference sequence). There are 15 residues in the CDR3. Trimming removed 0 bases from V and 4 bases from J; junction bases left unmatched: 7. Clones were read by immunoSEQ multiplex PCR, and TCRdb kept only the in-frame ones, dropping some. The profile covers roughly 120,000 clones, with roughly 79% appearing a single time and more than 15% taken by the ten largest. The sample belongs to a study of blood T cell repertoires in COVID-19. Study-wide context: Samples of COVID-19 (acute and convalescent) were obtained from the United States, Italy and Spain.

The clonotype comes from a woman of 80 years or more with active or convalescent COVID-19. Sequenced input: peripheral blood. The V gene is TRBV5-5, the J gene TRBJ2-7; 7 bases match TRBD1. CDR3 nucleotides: TGTGCCAGCAGCTTGGATCCACAGGGGATGTACGAGCAGTACTTC. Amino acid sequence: CASSLDPQGMYEQYF.